This T cell receptor beta chain was identified in a study of T cell repertoires in cytomegalovirus infection. This CDR3 is built from 15 residues. Germline CDR1 is SGHVS and CDR2 is FQNEAQ. With 5 bases removed from V and 3 bases from J, the gap between germline ends came to 13 bases. This clonotype appeared many times. Its target is not known. Using its own MiXCR run on the reads, TCRdb lists one record per CDR3 protein. The sample records roughly 920,000 distinct CDR3 sequences, roughly 30% being singletons. The sequence was collected from a human donor in good health (CMV status not recorded). Some clones in this sample may be carry-over from other donors' samples. The rearrangement joins TRBV7-8 to TRBJ2-2; D assignment may be TRBD1 or TRBD2 (5 bases each). Sequences were derived from cultured CD8+ T cells from PBMCs, sampled from culture after CMV antigen stimulation. The CDR3 region has the DNA TGTGCCAGCAGCCCTCGGGACCTATACACCGGGGAGCTGTTTTTT. The encoded protein is CASSPRDLYTGELFF.